These 26 T cell receptor beta chains originate from one sample sequenced in a study of response to subunit inactivated influenza vaccine. MiXCR was run by TCRdb on the RT-PCR reads, yielding one entry per CDR3 protein. The table records about 190,000 distinct CDR3 sequences, about 15% of them present only once. The input for sequencing was CD8+ T cells sorted from PBMCs, taken more than 4 days after vaccination. These receptors all stem from a man aged 50 to 59 who received an inactivated influenza vaccine.

At least ten counts were recorded for this clonotype. CDR3 bases: TGTGCCAGCAGCTTAGGGACAGGATACTACGAGCAGTACTTC. Residues: CASSLGTGYYEQYF. This chain uses TRBV7-9 with TRBJ2-7; 7 bases agree with TRBD1. The CDR3 loop spans 14 amino acids. After removal of 1 base from V and 3 bases from J, the junction contained 3 bases not matched to a gene. The germline CDR1 and CDR2 sequences are SEHNR and FQNEAQ (reference sequence).

This clonotype occurred a few times. V gene TRBV4-3 combines with J gene TRBJ2-7, with 13 bases identical to TRBD2. V shed 0 bases and J 7 bases; nucleotides not matched to a gene: 6. The CDR3 totals 16 residues. The V gene's germline CDR1 is LGHNA and CDR2 YSLEER. The CDR3 protein is CASSQDGLAGAGEQYF. CDR3 nucleotides: TGCGCCAGCAGCCAAGACGGACTAGCGGGAGCCGGGGAGCAGTACTTC.

This chain joins TRBV15 and TRBJ2-1, with 12 bases lining up with TRBD2. Germline values: CDR1 LNHNV, CDR2 YYDKDF (reference sequence). Trimming removed 4 bases from V and 8 bases from J; junction bases left unmatched: 6. This CDR3 spans 15 amino acids. CDR3 nucleotides: TGTGCCACCAGCACGGGGCTAGCGGGGGGGCATGAGCAGTTCTTC. It translates to CATSTGLAGGHEQFF.

The rearrangement links TRBV7-6 to TRBJ2-3, with D possibly TRBD1 on 5 matching bases. Germline lookup yields CDR1 SGHVS and CDR2 FNYEAQ. V was pared by 5 bases and J by 5 bases, with 17 bases between. The CDR3 consists of 15 residues. The CDR3 region has the DNA TGTGCCAGCAGCCCACCTTGGCAGGGTCTAGATACGCAGTATTTT. Its translation is CASSPPWQGLDTQYF.

This clonotype was seen many times. This chain uses TRBV7-9 with TRBJ2-7; 7 bases agree with TRBD1. The V gene's germline CDR1 is SEHNR and CDR2 FQNEAQ (reference sequence). The CDR3 contains 13 residues. J gave up 4 bases and V 5 bases, and 5 bases lay outside the gene matches. Here the CDR3 reads CASSKGARYEQYF. The CDR3 coding sequence is TGTGCCAGCAGCAAGGGGGCGCGTTACGAGCAGTACTTC.

Regarding this clonotype: This may arise from a read error, as a much more abundant clone is one base away. V is TRBV4-3 and J is TRBJ2-2; D is perhaps TRBD1 (6 bases). Trimming cost V 2 bases and J 0 bases, with 10 bases left between them. CDR1 is LGHNA and CDR2 is YSLEER in the germline V gene. The CDR3 runs to 16 residues. The CDR3: CASSQCGQSNTGELFF. The CDR3 DNA sequence: TGCGCCAGCAGCCAATGTGGACAGTCGAACACCGGGGAGCTGTTTTTT.

This clonotype was counted a few times. The chain is built from TRBV11-2 and TRBJ2-2; the D gene is possibly TRBD2 (5 bases). The CDR3 totals 15 residues. V lost 5 bases and J 4 bases, leaving 14 bases between the germline ends. Germline loops: CDR1 SGHAT, CDR2 FQNNGV. The chain's CDR3 is CASSPGYGSTGELFF. CDR3 DNA: TGTGCCAGCAGCCCGGGGTATGGGAGCACCGGGGAGCTGTTTTTT. The complete variable domain, with remaining parts taken from reference TRBV11-2 and TRBJ2-2, reads EAGVAQSPRYKIIEKRQSVAFWCNPISGHATLYWYQQILGQGPKLLIQFQNNGVVDDSQLPKDRFSAERLKGVDSTLKIQPAKLEDSAVYLCASSPGYGSTGELFFGEGSRLTVL.

The chain couples TRBV15 to TRBJ2-1; 8 nucleotides agree with TRBD2. CDR1 and CDR2 from the germline V gene are LNHNV and YYDKDF (reference sequence). Trimming removed 3 bases from V and 2 bases from J; junction bases left unmatched: 3. CDR3 length: 15 residues. The CDR3 nucleotides are TGTGCCACCAGCAGGCAAGCGGGGGCCTACAATGAGCAGTTCTTC. This encodes CATSRQAGAYNEQFF.

This clonotype was detected only a few times. In DNA, the CDR3 is TGTGCCAGCAGCGGGATGAGGGACACCAGCTCCTACGAGCAGTACTTC. The encoded protein is CASSGMRDTSSYEQYF. V and J are TRBV9 and TRBJ2-7; the D gene is possibly TRBD1 (6 bases). V shed 3 bases and J shed 0 bases, with 16 bases lying between them. The CDR3 covers 16 residues. Germline CDR1 SGDLS, CDR2 YYNGEE.

This clonotype showed up just a few times. CDR3 coding DNA: TGTGCCAGCAGCCGAGGACAGGGCAACACTGAAGCTTTCTTT. Its translation: CASSRGQGNTEAFF. V usage is TRBV5-5 and J usage is TRBJ1-1, with 8 positions matching TRBD1. Per the germline V gene, CDR1 is SGHKS and CDR2 is YYEKEE (reference sequence). This CDR3 has 14 residues. V trimming: 4 bases; J trimming: 2 bases; junction bases outside the gene matches: 4.

The rearrangement uses TRBV7-9 and TRBJ2-3; 7 nucleotides match TRBD2. With V trimmed by 3 bases and J by 1 base, 7 bases remained unmatched. The CDR3 totals 16 residues. In germline, CDR1 is SEHNR, CDR2 FQNEAQ (reference sequence). The CDR3 DNA reads as TGTGCCAGCAGCTTCCCTACGGGGGGACGCACAGATACGCAGTATTTT. Translation gives CASSFPTGGRTDTQYF.

This clonotype was observed a few times. The chain uses TRBV12-3 or TRBV12-4 and TRBJ2-5; 7 positions match TRBD1. The V and J ends lost 6 bases and 1 base, in that order; junction bases with no gene match: 5. This CDR3 spans 14 amino acids. In DNA form, the CDR3 reads TGTGCCAGCAGCACCAGGACAGGCCAAGAGACCCAGTACTTC. It is translated as CASSTRTGQETQYF.

Only a few counts were recorded for this clonotype. This chain links TRBV7-6 with TRBJ2-2; 10 nucleotides align to TRBD2. CDR1 is SGHVS, CDR2 FNYEAQ, per germline. CDR3 length: 17 residues. Trimming took 3 bases from V and 2 from J; bases not matched to a gene: 6. The CDR3 protein is CASSFISGGPNTGELFF. The CDR3 bases are TGTGCCAGCAGCTTCATTAGCGGGGGGCCCAACACCGGGGAGCTGTTTTTT.

The V and J genes are TRBV4-1 and TRBJ2-1; 10 bases are shared with TRBD2. The CDR3 covers 15 residues. The junction had 5 bases not matched to a gene; V was cut back by 3 bases and J by 6 bases. The germline gives CDR1 MGHRA, CDR2 YSYEKL. This CDR3 is CASSQLAGEGNEQFF. The CDR3 nucleotides read TGCGCCAGCAGCCAGCTAGCGGGAGAAGGCAATGAGCAGTTCTTC.

This clonotype has more than one count but fewer than ten. V is TRBV5-1 and J is TRBJ1-6, with 7 positions matching TRBD1. The ends lost 4 bases at V and 5 bases at J; junction bases unmatched: 6. The germline CDR1 and CDR2 sequences are SGHRS and YFSETQ. This CDR3 contains 15 residues. The DNA for the CDR3 is TGCGCCAGCAGCCGCTGGACAGGAGATAATTCACCCCTCCACTTT. This encodes CASSRWTGDNSPLHF. Together with reference TRBV5-1 and TRBJ1-6, the CDR3 gives the full variable domain: KAGVTQTPRYLIKTRGQQVTLSCSPISGHRSVSWYQQTPGQGLQFLFEYFSETQRNKGNFPGRFSGRQFSNSRSEMNVSTLELGDSALYLCASSRWTGDNSPLHFGNGTRLTVT.

This rearrangement joins TRBV6-2 or TRBV6-3 to TRBJ2-7; D is perhaps TRBD1 (5 bases). V was cut by 5 bases and J by 5 bases, with 16 bases left in between. The germline CDR1 and CDR2 sequences are MNHEY and SVGEGT. The CDR3 is 14 residues long. In DNA, the CDR3 is TGTGCCAGCAGTACCCAGAGACAGAGGCACGAGCAGTACTTC. This gives the protein CASSTQRQRHEQYF.

The chain is built from TRBV4-3 and TRBJ2-3, with 9 bases matching TRBD1. Germline V gives CDR1 LGHNA, CDR2 YSLEER. The CDR3 length is 16 residues. V lost 0 bases to trimming and J lost 0 bases; unmatched junction nucleotides: 1. CDR3 sequence: CASSQDGTGSTDTQYF. CDR3 DNA: TGCGCCAGCAGCCAAGACGGGACAGGGAGCACAGATACGCAGTATTTT.

This clonotype was counted between two and nine times. The genes are TRBV6-5 and TRBJ1-1, with 11 positions matching TRBD1. The V and J ends lost 4 bases and 5 bases, in that order; junction bases with no gene match: 6. This CDR3 has 15 residues. Germline V lookup: CDR1 MNHEY, CDR2 SVGAGI. CDR3 DNA: TGTGCCAGCAGTTTGGACAGGGGGCGGGGGACTGAAGCTTTCTTT. Its translation is CASSLDRGRGTEAFF.

This clonotype was seen a handful of times. The chain recombines TRBV30 with TRBJ2-2; no definite D call. Germline-derived CDR1 and CDR2 are GTSNPN and SVGIG (reference sequence). The V end lost 6 bases, the J end lost 7 bases, and 12 bases lay between the germline ends. CDR3 length: 12 amino acids. CDR3 DNA: TGTGCCTGTCCCCGGCAGGACGGGGAGCTGTTTTTT. It codes for CACPRQDGELFF.

Only a few counts were recorded for this clonotype. The chain has TRBV4-3 and TRBJ1-4, with 9 bases identical to TRBD1. The CDR3 has 15 residues. After removal of 2 bases from V and 7 bases from J, the junction contained 5 bases not matched to a gene. Germline assignment: CDR1 LGHNA and CDR2 YSLEER. The chain's CDR3 is CASSQTGGASEKLFF. CDR3 coding DNA: TGCGCCAGCAGCCAAACAGGGGGCGCTTCTGAAAAACTGTTTTTT.

The V gene is TRBV4-1, the J gene TRBJ2-3; 12 nucleotides line up with TRBD2. The CDR3 contains 16 residues. Germline V gives CDR1 MGHRA, CDR2 YSYEKL. After removal of 2 bases from V and 3 bases from J, the junction contained 3 bases not matched to a gene. The CDR3 loop reads CASSQRTSGTTDTQYF. CDR3 in DNA: TGCGCCAGCAGCCAAAGGACTAGCGGGACTACAGATACGCAGTATTTT.

Many counts were recorded for this clonotype. This rearrangement joins TRBV7-9 to TRBJ1-4, with TRBD1 matching over 10 bases. The CDR3 has 14 residues. CDR1 is SEHNR and CDR2 is FQNEAQ in the germline V gene (reference sequence). The ends lost 4 bases at V and 8 bases at J; junction bases unmatched: 4. CDR3 region: CASSWDRGDEKLFF. CDR3 nucleotides: TGTGCCAGCAGCTGGGACAGGGGAGACGAAAAACTGTTTTTT. Full variable domain (remainder filled in from reference TRBV7-9 and TRBJ1-4): DTGVSQNPRHKITKRGQNVTFRCDPISEHNRLYWYRQTLGQGPEFLTYFQNEAQLEKSRLLSDRFSAERPKGSFSTLEIQRTEQGDSAMYLCASSWDRGDEKLFFGSGTQLSVL.

The chain uses TRBV7-9 and TRBJ2-7, with D perhaps given as TRBD1 or TRBD2 (5 bases each). Trimming pared 5 bases from V and 2 bases from J, leaving 16 bases between. The CDR3 runs to 15 residues. Germline lookup yields CDR1 SEHNR and CDR2 FQNEAQ (reference sequence). CDR3 bases: TGTGCCAGCAGCCCTGGGCCAGGGACCACCTACGAGCAGTACTTC. This codes for CASSPGPGTTYEQYF.

The chain couples TRBV13 to TRBJ1-1; TRBD1 agrees at 7 bases. The V segment lost 2 bases and the J segment 2 bases; nucleotides outside the gene matches: 5. Germline assignment: CDR1 PRHDT and CDR2 FYEKMQ (reference sequence). CDR3 size: 15 residues. This CDR3 is CASSLLAGGNTEAFF. In DNA, the CDR3 is TGTGCCAGCAGCTTATTGGCAGGGGGAAACACTGAAGCTTTCTTT.

This clonotype was seen at least ten times. This chain links TRBV2 with TRBJ2-7; D is ambiguous. Germline CDR1 reads SNHLY; CDR2 reads FYNNEI. Deletions cut 4 bases from V and 0 bases from J, with 10 bases between. The CDR3 extends over 14 amino acids. The CDR3 here is CASSVGGRSYEQYF. The CDR3 bases are TGTGCCAGCAGTGTGGGCGGCCGCTCCTACGAGCAGTACTTC. The variable domain in full, with the rest retrieved from reference TRBV2 and TRBJ2-7, is EPEVTQTPSHQVTQMGQEVILRCVPISNHLYFYWYRQILGQKVEFLVSFYNNEISEKSEIFDDQFSVERPDGSNFTLKIRSTKLEDSAMYFCASSVGGRSYEQYFGPGTRLTVT.

V and J are TRBV7-6 and TRBJ1-1, with 10 bases aligning to TRBD1. Trimming took 3 bases from V and 5 from J; bases not matched to a gene: 6. CDR1 SGHVS and CDR2 FNYEAQ come from the germline V gene. CDR3 length equals 15 residues. In DNA form, the CDR3 reads TGTGCCAGCAGCTTCAGACAGGGGGCGCGGACTGAAGCTTTCTTT. This gives the protein CASSFRQGARTEAFF.